This T cell receptor (beta chain) was captured by sequencing in a study of T cells in Graves' hyperthyroidism and ophthalmopathy. This clonotype was recorded at least ten times. Amplified TCR beta CDR3 regions derived from RNA transcripts. The HTBI primer set drove a first-round RT-PCR of the TCR CDR3. TCRdb processed the multiplex PCR reads anew with MiXCR; each CDR3 protein has one entry. The data hold 300,000 or so distinct CDR3 sequences, with approximately 16% observed a single time. J was trimmed by 3 bases and V by 4 bases; bases with no gene match: 5. Germline CDR1 and CDR2: SGHRS and YFSETQ. The CDR3 extends over 14 amino acids.

The sequenced sample was blood. The origin of this receptor is a young man with Graves' hyperthyroidism. The rearrangement uses TRBV5-1 and TRBJ1-1, with TRBD1 matching 8 bases. DNA of the CDR3: TGCGCCAGCAGCATGGACAGGGCTGACACTGAAGCTTTCTTT. Translating it yields CASSMDRADTEAFF.